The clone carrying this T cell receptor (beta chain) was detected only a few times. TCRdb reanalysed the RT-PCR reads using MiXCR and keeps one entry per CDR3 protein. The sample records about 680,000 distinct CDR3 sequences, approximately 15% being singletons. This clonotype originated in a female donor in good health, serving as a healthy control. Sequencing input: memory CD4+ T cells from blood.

The DNA of the CDR3 is TGTGCCAGCAGCCTCTCGTGGGGAGGCGAGACCCAGTACTTC. Protein sequence: CASSLSWGGETQYF. This chain uses TRBV4-2 with TRBJ2-5; weak D call: TRBD2 (6 bases). Germline V lookup: CDR1 LGHNA, CDR2 YNFKEQ. This CDR3 has 14 residues. V gave up 4 bases and J gave up 5 bases, with 14 bases separating them.